This T cell receptor beta chain came from a study of blood T cells in healthy people across ages. The CDR3 runs to 18 residues. V dropped 3 bases and J dropped 6 bases, with 24 bases sitting between them. Germline V gene data show CDR1 as LGHNA and CDR2 as YNFKEQ. This clonotype was found a few times. Next came a second PCR, run for roughly 6 to 11 cycles, which used a sample-barcoded 5' primer along with a J-beta primer mix. One entry per CDR3 protein, called by TCRdb with MiXCR from the 5' RACE reads. The sample includes 1.8 million or so distinct CDR3 sequences, roughly 43% of them seen just once. Sequencing was carried out using blood. This chain links TRBV4-2 with TRBJ2-1, with D tentatively TRBD2 (6 bases). The origin of this receptor is a human donor in good health. The DNA of the CDR3 is TGTGCCAGCAGCCAGGGTGTGGTAGGGGCGGGGCGACGCAATGAGCAGTTCTTC. It specifies CASSQGVVGAGRRNEQFF.